This TCR beta chain was observed in a study of radiotherapy plus CTLA-4 blockade in lung cancer. Study conclusions and caveats: Peripheral blood showed expansion of tumor-derived TCR clones after radiotherapy and ipilimumab.

V shed 5 bases, J shed 5 bases, and the junction held 11 bases outside the gene matches. Germline V gene sequence: CDR1 SEHNR, CDR2 FQNEAQ (reference sequence). This CDR3 is 15 amino acids long. Worth noting for this clone: Its antigen is unidentified.

Produced via immunoSEQ multiplex PCR; TCRdb's table is partial and in-frame only. The sample shows about 97,000 clones, 65% to 85% of them seen only once. V and J are TRBV7-9 and TRBJ2-7; 8 bases are shared with TRBD1. Sequenced material: peripheral blood, taken from a patient treated with radiotherapy plus ipilimumab. The clonotype originates from a human donor with non-small cell lung cancer who had a partial response to radiotherapy plus ipilimumab. Some clones in this sample may be carry-over from other donors' samples. The CDR3 nucleotides are TGTGCCAGCAGCGCCTGGACAGGGAAGAACAACGAGCAGTACTTC. It encodes CASSAWTGKNNEQYF.